This passage covers 24 T cell receptor beta chains from one sample sequenced in a study of T cells in Graves' hyperthyroidism and ophthalmopathy (dated by TCRdb to the late 2010s). Library creation used multiplex PCR. The sample was run on an Illumina HiSeq 2000. Amplification of TCR beta CDR3 regions was carried out from RNA transcripts. The first round of RT-PCR for the TCR CDR3 was performed with the HTBI primer set and the Qiagen OneStep RT-PCR kit. TCRdb itself trimmed the public reads at Q25 with fastp, ran MiXCR and retained productive beta chains. When rows share a CDR3 protein, they turn into one entry using the most common DNA and genes. In this sample the table shows some 510,000 distinct CDR3 sequences, roughly 46% of which occur a single time. The ten top clones hold just under 8.5% of the sample. Sequencing input: peripheral blood or thyroid tissue (not recorded which). These receptors were collected from a woman aged 18-35 years with Graves' hyperthyroidism. Donor details come from another sample of the same person, matched by shared clones.

The chain combines TRBV13 with TRBJ2-7; tentatively, D is TRBD2 (6 bases). The CDR3 is made up of 16 amino acids. The germline V gene encodes CDR1 PRHDT and CDR2 FYEKMQ (reference sequence). Deletions cut 0 bases from V and 7 bases from J, with 19 bases between. The CDR3, as DNA: TGTGCCAGCAGCTTAGGCTTGAACGGGGGAACTAATGAGCAGTACTTC. It translates to CASSLGLNGGTNEQYF. Full variable domain (outside the CDR3, taken from reference TRBV13 and TRBJ2-7): AAGVIQSPRHLIKEKRETATLKCYPIPRHDTVYWYQQGPGQDPQFLISFYEKMQSDKGSIPDRFSAQQFSDYHSELNMSSLELGDSALYFCASSLGLNGGTNEQYFGPGTRLTVT.

In this sample, this clonotype turned up many times. The chain couples TRBV7-2 to TRBJ1-6, with D possibly being TRBD1 (6 bases). Germline V gene data show CDR1 as SGHTA and CDR2 as FQGNSA. The CDR3 length is 12 residues. Trimming removed 10 bases from V and 5 bases from J, with 9 bases in between. CDR3 nucleotide sequence: TGTGCCACCCACAGGGATAATTCACCCCTCCACTTT. Its protein is CATHRDNSPLHF.

The chain recombines TRBV13 with TRBJ1-2, with D uncertain. The CDR3 runs 13 residues. Germline V gene data show CDR1 as PRHDT and CDR2 as FYEKMQ (reference sequence). The ends were cut back, 3 bases at V and 5 bases at J, with 10 bases in the middle. The CDR3 region is CASSFRAPYGYTF. In nucleotides, the CDR3 is TGTGCCAGCAGCTTTCGGGCACCTTATGGCTACACCTTC.

The chain couples TRBV7-2 to TRBJ1-3, with D unclear. Germline loops: CDR1 SGHTA, CDR2 FQGNSA. The CDR3 consists of 14 residues. V lost 1 base and J 1 base, leaving 5 bases between the germline ends. The CDR3 loop is CASSLEYSGNTIYF. The CDR3 nucleotides read TGTGCCAGCAGCTTAGAGTATTCTGGAAACACCATATATTTT.

This chain uses TRBV9 with TRBJ2-2, with D possibly called TRBD1 or TRBD2 (5 bases each). This CDR3 is 15 amino acids long. Germline lookup yields CDR1 SGDLS and CDR2 YYNGEE. Trimming cost V 2 bases and J 2 bases, with 10 bases left between them. DNA for the CDR3: TGTGCCAGCAGCGTCGGGACGGTAAACACCGGGGAGCTGTTTTTT. Translated, it gives CASSVGTVNTGELFF.

The V gene is TRBV24-1, the J gene TRBJ1-2, with D possibly being TRBD1 (6 bases). Trimming pared 3 bases from V and 9 bases from J, leaving 13 bases between. Germline V gene sequence: CDR1 KGHDR, CDR2 SFDVKD. The CDR3 has 13 amino acids. The CDR3 spells CATSDPQGNRYTF. Written as DNA, the CDR3 is TGTGCCACCAGTGATCCACAGGGAAACCGCTACACCTTC.

In the case of this clonotype: Being one base from a much bigger clone, this may be a read error. V usage is TRBV25-1 and J usage is TRBJ1-1; 7 bases agree with TRBD1. This CDR3 has 16 amino acids. J lost 3 bases, V lost 1 base, and 8 bases had no gene match. Germline V gene data show CDR1 as MGHDK and CDR2 as SYGVNS. The CDR3 DNA is TGTGCCAGCAGTGAATTGGACAGGACGTTGGACACTGAAGCTTTCTTT. As protein: CASSELDRTLDTEAFF. Complete variable domain (other parts from reference TRBV25-1 and TRBJ1-1): EADIYQTPRYLVIGTGKKITLECSQTMGHDKMYWYQQDPGMELHLIHYSYGVNSTEKGDLSSESTVSRIRTEHFPLTLESARPSHTSQYLCASSELDRTLDTEAFFGQGTRLTVV.

This clonotype was observed a single time. The chain is built from TRBV29-1 and TRBJ1-2, with 12 bases identical to TRBD1. With V trimmed by 7 bases and J by 8 bases, 5 bases remained unmatched. Germline V gives CDR1 SQVTM, CDR2 ANQGSEA. This CDR3 contains 12 residues. The CDR3 sequence: CSDGTGGEGYTF. CDR3 DNA: TGCAGCGATGGGACAGGGGGCGAGGGCTACACCTTC.

V and J are TRBV24-1 and TRBJ1-5; tentatively, D is TRBD1 (6 bases). V lost 5 bases, J lost 14 bases, and 21 bases lay in between. From germline, CDR1 is KGHDR and CDR2 SFDVKD. CDR3 length equals 14 residues. The CDR3 region is CATSGRQTWDNEHF. The DNA for the CDR3 is TGTGCCACCAGTGGGAGGCAAACGTGGGACAATGAGCATTTT.

Turning to this clonotype: A much larger clone lies a single base off, so this may be a read error. The V gene is TRBV29-1, the J gene TRBJ2-5; TRBD2 aligns across 9 bases. The germline gives CDR1 SQVTM, CDR2 ANQGSEA. The CDR3 sequence is 14 residues long. The CDR3 coding sequence is TGCAGCGTTCCAGCGGGAGGTTTCCAAGGGACCCAGTACTTC. Translation gives CSVPAGGFQGTQYF.

This clonotype occurred many times. The rearrangement links TRBV10-1 to TRBJ2-5, with TRBD2 as a possible D gene (5 bases). Germline values: CDR1 WNHNN, CDR2 SYGVQD (reference sequence). CDR3 length: 13 amino acids. The V end was cut by 3 bases, the J end by 1 base, with 6 bases between. Here the CDR3 DNA reads TGCGCCAGCAGTGACAGCGGCCAAGAGACCCAGTACTTC. It encodes CASSDSGQETQYF.

The chain combines TRBV12-3 or TRBV12-4 with TRBJ1-5; 9 positions match TRBD1. The CDR3 loop spans 15 amino acids. Trimming at V came to 8 bases and at J to 5 bases, leaving 10 bases not matched to a gene. DNA for the CDR3: TGTGCCAGCTGCCGGGGACAGGGCTCTCATCAGCCCCAGCATTTT. It translates to CASCRGQGSHQPQHF.

This sequence joins TRBV9 and TRBJ1-6; 7 bases line up with TRBD1. The J segment lost 5 bases and the V segment lost 3 bases, leaving 8 bases of the junction unmatched. This CDR3 has 16 amino acids. The germline CDR1 and CDR2 sequences are SGDLS and YYNGEE. CDR3: CASSGGGTANNSPLHF. The CDR3 nucleotides read TGTGCCAGCAGCGGTGGGGGGACAGCGAATAATTCACCCCTCCACTTT.

This clonotype was seen only once. The V and J genes are TRBV29-1 and TRBJ1-4; 7 positions match TRBD1. The CDR3 is 14 residues long. V gave up 2 bases and J gave up 7 bases; unmatched junction bases: 7. Looked up from germline, CDR1 is SQVTM and CDR2 is ANQGSEA. The CDR3 DNA is TGCAGCGTTGAACCCCCATCAGGGGGTGAAAAACTGTTTTTT. This gives the protein CSVEPPSGGEKLFF.

This clonotype was seen a handful of times. The chain is built from TRBV7-2 and TRBJ2-7; D is uncertain. From germline, CDR1 is SGHTA and CDR2 FQGNSA. The V gene lost 2 bases and the J gene lost 6 bases, with 5 bases spanning the gap. The CDR3 runs 11 residues. CDR3: CASSLLTEQYF. CDR3 DNA: TGTGCCAGCAGCTTACTTACCGAGCAGTACTTC.

V gene TRBV29-1 combines with J gene TRBJ1-1; weak D call: TRBD1 (6 bases). The CDR3 consists of 12 residues. Per the germline V gene, CDR1 is SQVTM and CDR2 is ANQGSEA. The V gene lost 4 bases and the J gene lost 1 base, with 7 bases spanning the gap. This CDR3 is CSVGQENTEAFF. In DNA form, the CDR3 reads TGCAGCGTTGGACAGGAGAACACTGAAGCTTTCTTT.

V usage is TRBV6-1 and J usage is TRBJ1-4; the D gene is possibly TRBD1 (6 bases). Germline CDR1 and CDR2: MNHNS and SASEGT. The CDR3 covers 14 residues. V was shortened by 1 base and J by 7 bases, with 10 bases between the two germline ends. CDR3 coding DNA: TGTGCCAGCAGTGAAGGGGGGGCGAGTGAAAAACTGTTTTTT. Translating gives CASSEGGASEKLFF.

The chain links TRBV16 to TRBJ1-2; D not resolved. The CDR3 length is 13 residues. With 1 base removed from V and 5 bases from J, the gap between germline ends came to 8 bases. Germline values: CDR1 KGHSY, CDR2 FQNENV. CDR3 protein: CASSQLSVYGYTF. As DNA, the CDR3 is TGTGCCAGCAGCCAATTGTCTGTTTATGGCTACACCTTC.

This clonotype was counted only a few times. This chain joins TRBV19 and TRBJ2-7; the D gene is possibly TRBD2 (5 bases). Trimming shortened V by 8 bases and J by 0 bases, and 11 bases separated the two germline ends. The CDR3 has 13 amino acids. Germline CDR1 reads LNHDA; CDR2 reads SQIVND (reference sequence). The CDR3 sequence: CASHSGNSYEQYF. CDR3 DNA sequence: TGTGCCAGTCACTCCGGGAACTCCTACGAGCAGTACTTC.

With respect to this clonotype: No conserved phenylalanine or tryptophan is present at the end of the CDR3, so a read error is the likely explanation. The DNA is omitted, as the CDR3 cannot be located on it reliably, and the CDR3 follows TCRdb's listing. This chain joins TRBV10-3 and TRBJ2-2; the table's D call TRBD1 went unverified against the DNA. The CDR3 is made up of 8 amino acids, end residues included. Germline V gene data show CDR1 as ENHRY and CDR2 as SYGVKD. This CDR3 is CAISGGQG.

Concerning this clonotype itself: An end of the junction differs from the germline gene, which may be a read error. The chain is built from TRBV24-1 and TRBJ2-2; possibly TRBD1 for D (5 bases). CDR1 is KGHDR, CDR2 SFDVKD, per germline. The CDR3 length is 13 residues. CDR3 sequence reads: CASSFSGPGELFF. As DNA, the CDR3 is TGTGCCAGCAGTTTCTCAGGGCCCGGGGAGCTGTTTTTT.

This chain connects TRBV10-3 to TRBJ2-5; tentatively, D is TRBD2 (6 bases). This CDR3 is 12 amino acids long. Per the germline V gene, CDR1 is ENHRY and CDR2 is SYGVKD. CDR3 sequence (DNA): TGTGCTAGAGGAGCGGGCAAAGAGACCCAGTACTTC. Its protein product is CARGAGKETQYF.

This clonotype was counted between two and nine times. The chain links TRBV20-1 to TRBJ1-4; 10 bases agree with TRBD1. The ends lost 6 bases at V and 7 bases at J; junction bases unmatched: 5. Germline V CDR1 and CDR2: DFQATT, SNEGSKA (reference sequence). The CDR3 spans 13 residues. The CDR3 spells CSAGQGVGEKLFF. For the CDR3, the DNA is TGCAGTGCCGGACAGGGGGTCGGTGAAAAACTGTTTTTT.

In regard to this clonotype: The junction shows a germline mismatch at one end, possibly a read error. The rearrangement uses TRBV7-2 and TRBJ1-4; D gene unclear. CDR3 size: 13 residues. Germline V CDR1 and CDR2: SGHTA, FQGNSA. The CDR3 DNA follows: TGTGCCAGCAGCTTAGCGCAACGTGAAGAACTGTTTTTT. It yields the protein CASSLAQREELFF.